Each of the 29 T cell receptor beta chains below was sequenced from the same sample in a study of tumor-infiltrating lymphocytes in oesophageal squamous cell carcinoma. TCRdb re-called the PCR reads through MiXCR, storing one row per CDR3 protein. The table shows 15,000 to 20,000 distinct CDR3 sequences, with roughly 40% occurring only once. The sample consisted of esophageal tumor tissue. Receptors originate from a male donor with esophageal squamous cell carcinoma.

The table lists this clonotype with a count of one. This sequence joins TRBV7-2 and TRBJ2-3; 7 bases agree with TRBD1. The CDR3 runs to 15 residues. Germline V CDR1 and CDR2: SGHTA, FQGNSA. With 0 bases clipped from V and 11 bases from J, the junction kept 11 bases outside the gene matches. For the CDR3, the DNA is TGTGCCAGCAGCTTAGCCGGGACAGCGATCTACGAGCAGTATTTT. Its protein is CASSLAGTAIYEQYF.

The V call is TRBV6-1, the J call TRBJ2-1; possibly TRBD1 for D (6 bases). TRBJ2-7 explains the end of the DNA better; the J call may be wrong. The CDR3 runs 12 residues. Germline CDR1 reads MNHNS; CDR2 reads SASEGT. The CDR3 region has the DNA TGTGCCAGCAGTCAACAGGGTTACGAGCAGTACTTC. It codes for CASSQQGYEQYF.

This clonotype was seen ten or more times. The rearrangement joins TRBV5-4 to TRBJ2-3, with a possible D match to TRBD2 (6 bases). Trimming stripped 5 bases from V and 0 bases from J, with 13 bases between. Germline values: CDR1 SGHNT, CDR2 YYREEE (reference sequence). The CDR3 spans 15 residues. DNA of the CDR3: TGTGCCAGCAGATCCTCGGGGACTAGCACAGATACGCAGTATTTT. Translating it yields CASRSSGTSTDTQYF.

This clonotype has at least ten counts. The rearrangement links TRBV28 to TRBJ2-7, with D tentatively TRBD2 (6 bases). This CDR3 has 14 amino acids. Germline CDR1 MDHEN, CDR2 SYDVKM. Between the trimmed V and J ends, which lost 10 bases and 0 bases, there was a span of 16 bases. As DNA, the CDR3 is TGTGCCATCACTTCCGGGACTGTCTCCTACGAGCAGTACTTC. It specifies CAITSGTVSYEQYF.

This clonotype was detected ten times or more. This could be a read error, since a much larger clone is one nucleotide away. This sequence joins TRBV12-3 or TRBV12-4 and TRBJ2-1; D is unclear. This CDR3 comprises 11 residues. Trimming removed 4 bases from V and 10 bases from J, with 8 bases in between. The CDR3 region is CASSSYYEQFF. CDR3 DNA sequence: TGTGCCAGCAGTTCCTACTACGAGCAGTTCTTC.

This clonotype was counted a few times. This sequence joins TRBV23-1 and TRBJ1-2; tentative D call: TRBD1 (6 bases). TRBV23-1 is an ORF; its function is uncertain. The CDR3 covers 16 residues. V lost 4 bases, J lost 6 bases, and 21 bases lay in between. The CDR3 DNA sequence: TGCGCCAGCAGTCCCCCAAGCTGGACAGTGCGGCATGGCTACACCTTC. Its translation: CASSPPSWTVRHGYTF.

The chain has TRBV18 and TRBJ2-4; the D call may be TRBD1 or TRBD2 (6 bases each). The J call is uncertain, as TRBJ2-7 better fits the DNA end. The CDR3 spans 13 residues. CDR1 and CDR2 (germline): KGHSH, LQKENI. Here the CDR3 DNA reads TGTGCCAGCGCGGGGATAACAGGGTACGAGCAGTACTTC. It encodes CASAGITGYEQYF.

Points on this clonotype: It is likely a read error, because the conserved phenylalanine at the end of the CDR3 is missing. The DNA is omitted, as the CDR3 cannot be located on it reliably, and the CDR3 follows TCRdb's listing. The CDR3: CASSSPGS. This rearrangement joins TRBV6-5 to TRBJ2-6; TRBD2, as called in the table, went unchecked against the DNA. The CDR3 spans 8 amino acids, including both terminal residues. Germline V gives CDR1 MNHEY, CDR2 SVGAGI.

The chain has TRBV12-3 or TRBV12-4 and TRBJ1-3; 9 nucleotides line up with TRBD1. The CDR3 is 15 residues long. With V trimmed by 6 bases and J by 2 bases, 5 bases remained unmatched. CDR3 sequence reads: CASSRNRGPGNTIYF. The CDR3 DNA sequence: TGTGCCAGCAGCCGGAACAGGGGGCCTGGAAACACCATATATTTT.

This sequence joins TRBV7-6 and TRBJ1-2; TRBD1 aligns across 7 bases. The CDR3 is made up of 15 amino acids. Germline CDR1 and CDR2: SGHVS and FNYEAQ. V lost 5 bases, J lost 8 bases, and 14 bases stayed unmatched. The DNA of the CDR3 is TGTGCCAGCAGCGGACAGGCCACAGGGTTCGGCGGCTACACCTTC. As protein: CASSGQATGFGGYTF.

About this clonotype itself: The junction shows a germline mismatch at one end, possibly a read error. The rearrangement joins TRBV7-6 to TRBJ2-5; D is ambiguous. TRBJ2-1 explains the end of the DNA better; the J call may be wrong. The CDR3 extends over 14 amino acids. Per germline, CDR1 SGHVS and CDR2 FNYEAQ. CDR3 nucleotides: TGTGCTAGCAGCTTAGTGGCTAGTAGCAATGAGCAGTTCTTC. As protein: CASSLVASSNEQFF.

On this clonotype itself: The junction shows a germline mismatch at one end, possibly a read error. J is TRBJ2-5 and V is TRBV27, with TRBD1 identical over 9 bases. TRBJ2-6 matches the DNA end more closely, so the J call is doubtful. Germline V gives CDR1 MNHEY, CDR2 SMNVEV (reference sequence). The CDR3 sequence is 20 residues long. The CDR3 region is CTSSLVRDLPDRGGANVLTF. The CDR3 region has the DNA TGCACCAGCAGTTTGGTTAGGGACCTACCGGACAGGGGTGGGGCCAACGTCCTGACTTTC.

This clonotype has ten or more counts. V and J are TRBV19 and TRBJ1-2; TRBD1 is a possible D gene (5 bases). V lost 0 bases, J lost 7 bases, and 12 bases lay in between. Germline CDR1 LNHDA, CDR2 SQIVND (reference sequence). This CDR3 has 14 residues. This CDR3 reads CASSIDPTDPGYTF. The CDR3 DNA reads TGTGCCAGTAGTATAGATCCGACAGATCCTGGCTACACCTTC.

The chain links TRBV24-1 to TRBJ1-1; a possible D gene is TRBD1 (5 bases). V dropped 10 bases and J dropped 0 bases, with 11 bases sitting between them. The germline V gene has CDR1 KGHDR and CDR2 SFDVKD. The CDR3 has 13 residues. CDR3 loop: CATRGRLNTEAFF. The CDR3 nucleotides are TGTGCCACTCGGGGCCGACTGAACACTGAAGCTTTCTTT.

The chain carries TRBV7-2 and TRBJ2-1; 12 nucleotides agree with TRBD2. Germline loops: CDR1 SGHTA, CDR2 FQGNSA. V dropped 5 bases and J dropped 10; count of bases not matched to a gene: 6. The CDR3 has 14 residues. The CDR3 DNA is TGTGCCAGCAGCCGACTAGCGGGGGCCTACGAGCAGTTCTTC. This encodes CASSRLAGAYEQFF.

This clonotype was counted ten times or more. The CDR3 sequence: CAISESTGYNSPLHF. The DNA for the CDR3 is TGTGCCATCAGTGAGTCGACAGGTTATAATTCACCCCTCCACTTT. J is TRBJ1-6 and V is TRBV10-3; a possible D gene is TRBD1 (6 bases). The CDR3 extends over 15 amino acids. In germline, CDR1 is ENHRY, CDR2 SYGVKD. Trimming stripped 0 bases from V and 4 bases from J, with 7 bases between.

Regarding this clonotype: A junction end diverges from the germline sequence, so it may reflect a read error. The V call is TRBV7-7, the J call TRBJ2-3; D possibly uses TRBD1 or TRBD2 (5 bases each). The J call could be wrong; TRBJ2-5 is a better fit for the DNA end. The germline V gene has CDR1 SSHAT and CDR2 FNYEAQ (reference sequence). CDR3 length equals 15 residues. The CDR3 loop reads CASSLVGLGTAPQYF. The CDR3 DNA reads TGTGCTAGCAGCTTAGTTGGTTTAGGGACGGCACCCCAGTACTTC.

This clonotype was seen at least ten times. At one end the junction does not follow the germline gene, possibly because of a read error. The CDR3 reads CASSPGQGYSPLHF. CDR3 coding DNA: TGTGCCAGCAGTCCCGGACAGGGTTATTCACCCCTCCACTTC. The rearrangement joins TRBV6-1 to TRBJ2-7; 8 positions match TRBD1. This CDR3 region has 14 residues. Germline V gene data show CDR1 as MNHNS and CDR2 as SASEGT.

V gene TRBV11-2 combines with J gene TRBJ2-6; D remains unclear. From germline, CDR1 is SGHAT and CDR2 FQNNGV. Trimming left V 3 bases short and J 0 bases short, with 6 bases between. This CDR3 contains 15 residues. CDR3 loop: CASSLDYSGANVLTF. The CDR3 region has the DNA TGTGCCAGCAGCTTGGATTACTCTGGGGCCAACGTCCTGACTTTC.

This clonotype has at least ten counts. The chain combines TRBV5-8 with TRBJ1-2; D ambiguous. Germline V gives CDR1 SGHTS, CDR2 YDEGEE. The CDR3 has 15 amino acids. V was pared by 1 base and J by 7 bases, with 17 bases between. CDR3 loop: CASSLYEGLKTGYTF. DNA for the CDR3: TGTGCCAGCAGCTTGTATGAGGGTTTAAAGACTGGCTACACCTTC.

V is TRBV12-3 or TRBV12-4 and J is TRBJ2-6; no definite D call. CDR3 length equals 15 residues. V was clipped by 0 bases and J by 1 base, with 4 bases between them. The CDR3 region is CASSLAGSGANVLTF. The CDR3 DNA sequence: TGTGCCAGCAGTTTAGCGGGGTCTGGGGCCAACGTCCTGACTTTC.

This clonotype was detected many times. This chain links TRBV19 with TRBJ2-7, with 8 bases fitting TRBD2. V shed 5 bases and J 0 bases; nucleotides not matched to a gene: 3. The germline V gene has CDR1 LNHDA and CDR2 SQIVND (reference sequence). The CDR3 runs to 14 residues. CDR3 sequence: CASSDSGVSYEQYF. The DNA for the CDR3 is TGTGCCAGTAGTGATAGCGGGGTCTCCTACGAGCAGTACTTC.

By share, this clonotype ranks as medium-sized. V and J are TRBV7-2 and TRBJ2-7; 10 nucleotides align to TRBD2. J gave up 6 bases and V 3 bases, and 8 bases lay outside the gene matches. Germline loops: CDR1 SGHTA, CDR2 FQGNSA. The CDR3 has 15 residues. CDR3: CASSFSSGGGREQYF. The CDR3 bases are TGTGCCAGCAGCTTTTCTAGCGGGGGAGGGCGCGAGCAGTACTTC.

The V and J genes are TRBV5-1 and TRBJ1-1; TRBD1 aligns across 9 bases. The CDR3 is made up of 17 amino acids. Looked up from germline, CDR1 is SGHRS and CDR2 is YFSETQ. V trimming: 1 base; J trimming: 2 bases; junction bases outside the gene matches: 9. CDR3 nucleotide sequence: TGCGCCAGCAGCTTGAAAGCTGGGACAGGGACTAACACTGAAGCTTTCTTT. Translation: CASSLKAGTGTNTEAFF.

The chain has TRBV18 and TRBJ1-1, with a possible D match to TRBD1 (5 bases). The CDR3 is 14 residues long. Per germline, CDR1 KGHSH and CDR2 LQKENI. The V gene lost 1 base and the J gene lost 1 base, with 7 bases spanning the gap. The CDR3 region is CASSPLQENTEAFF. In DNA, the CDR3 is TGTGCCAGCTCACCACTACAGGAGAACACTGAAGCTTTCTTT.

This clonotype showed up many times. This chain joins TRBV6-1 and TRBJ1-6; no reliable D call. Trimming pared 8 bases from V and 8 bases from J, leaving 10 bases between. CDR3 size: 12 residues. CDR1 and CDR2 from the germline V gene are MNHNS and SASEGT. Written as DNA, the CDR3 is TGTGCCAGCTTGGCGGGTGATTCACCCCTCCACTTT. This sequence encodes CASLAGDSPLHF.

The CDR3 spells CASSLSRTQSNQPQHF. The CDR3 coding sequence is TGTGCCAGCAGCTTATCAAGGACACAAAGCAATCAGCCCCAGCATTTT. This chain joins TRBV7-8 and TRBJ1-5, with D perhaps TRBD1 (5 bases). The CDR3 contains 16 residues. The V end lost 2 bases, the J end lost 1 base, and 12 bases lay between the germline ends. The germline gives CDR1 SGHVS, CDR2 FQNEAQ.

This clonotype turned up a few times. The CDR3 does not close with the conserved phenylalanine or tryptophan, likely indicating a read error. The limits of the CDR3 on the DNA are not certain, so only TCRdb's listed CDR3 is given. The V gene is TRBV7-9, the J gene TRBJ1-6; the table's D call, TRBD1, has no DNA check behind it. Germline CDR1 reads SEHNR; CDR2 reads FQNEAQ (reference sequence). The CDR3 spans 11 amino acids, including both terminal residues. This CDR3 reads CASAGARTEKP.

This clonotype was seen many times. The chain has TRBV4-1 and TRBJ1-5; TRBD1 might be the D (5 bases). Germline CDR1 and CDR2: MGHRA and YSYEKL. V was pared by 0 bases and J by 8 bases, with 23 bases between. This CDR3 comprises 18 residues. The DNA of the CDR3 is TGCGCCAGCAGCCAAGATCGGGCAGGGCGAAGCCCTGTTGAGCCCCAGCATTTT. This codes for CASSQDRAGRSPVEPQHF.